The rows below give T cell receptor beta chains drawn from one sample of a study of cytomegalovirus exposure and HLA in healthy donors. Sequencing was performed with immunoSEQ multiplex PCR; in TCRdb, only in-frame clones are kept and a portion is missing. The repertoire holds 110,000 to 150,000 clones, with around 80% as singletons. Material: PBMCs. The receptors shown here come from a female donor in good health and CMV-seronegative. Both conserved end residues are part of each CDR3. D genes are given only for firm matches. Clone size, where shown, is once, few, many, or a class for clones that have expanded.

d_call | j_call | clone_size | v_call | cdr3_nt | cdr3_aa
NA | TRBJ1-6 | NA | TRBV5-1 | TGCGCCAGCAGCGGGATGACAGGCGGTAATTCACCCCTCCACTTT | CASSGMTGGNSPLHF
NA | TRBJ1-2 | NA | TRBV20-1 | TGCAGTGCTAAGGACATCTATGGCTACACCTTC | CSAKDIYGYTF
NA | TRBJ2-3 | once | TRBV5-4 | TGTGCCAGCAGCTTGTGGTCTCAGCGGTTTTTAGATACGCAGTATTTT | CASSLWSQRFLDTQYF
TRBD1 | TRBJ2-1 | NA | TRBV7-9 | TGTTCCAGCAGCTTTTCAGGGGGAGAGCAGTTCTTC | CSSSFSGGEQFF
NA | TRBJ2-1 | once | TRBV28 | TGTGCCACTTCGAGGTGGGAGATACACAATGAGCAGTTCTTC | CATSRWEIHNEQFF
NA | TRBJ1-4 | NA | TRBV4-3 | TGCGCCAGCAGCCAAGAAAATATCGGAGAGGAAAAACTGTTTTTT | CASSQENIGEEKLFF
NA | TRBJ2-5 | NA | TRBV6-5 | TGTGCCAGCAGTTATTGGGAGGAATCCGAGGAGCAGTACTTC | CASSYWEESEEQYF
TRBD1 | TRBJ2-7 | NA | TRBV29-1 | TGCAGCGTAGGGGGACAGGGGGTCTACGAGCAGTACTTC | CSVGGQGVYEQYF
NA | TRBJ2-1 | NA | TRBV7-3 | TGTGCCAGCAGCCCCCTACGGGGTCATGAGCAGTTCTTC | CASSPLRGHEQFF
TRBD1 | TRBJ1-4 | NA | TRBV28 | TGTGCCAGCAGTGCCAACAGGGGGCGGGATGAAAAACTGTTTTTT | CASSANRGRDEKLFF
NA | TRBJ1-1 | NA | TRBV18 | TGTGCCAGCTCACCTCCGGGACTGATGAACACTGAAGCTTTCTTT | CASSPPGLMNTEAFF
NA | TRBJ2-1 | few | TRBV10-1 | TGCGCCAGCAGTGAGTCTGGGCTTACTGAGCAGTTCTTC | CASSESGLTEQFF